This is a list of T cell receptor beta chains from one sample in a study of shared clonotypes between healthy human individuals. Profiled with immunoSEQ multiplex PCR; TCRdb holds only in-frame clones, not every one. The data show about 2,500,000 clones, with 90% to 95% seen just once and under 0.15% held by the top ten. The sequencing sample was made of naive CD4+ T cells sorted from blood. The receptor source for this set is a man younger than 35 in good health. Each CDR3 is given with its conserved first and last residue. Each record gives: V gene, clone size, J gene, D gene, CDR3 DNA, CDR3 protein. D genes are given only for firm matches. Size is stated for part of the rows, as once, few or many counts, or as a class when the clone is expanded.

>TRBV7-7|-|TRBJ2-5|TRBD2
TGTGCTAGCAGCCCCGGACTAGCGGGGGTCCCCTACTTC
CASSPGLAGVPYF
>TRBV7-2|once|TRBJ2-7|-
TGTGCCAGCAGCTTACTAGACAGGCAGTCCTACGAGCAGTACTTC
CASSLLDRQSYEQYF
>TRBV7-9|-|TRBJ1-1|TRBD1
TGTGCCAGCAGCTTCCATCTCGACAGGGGGTCTGAAGCTTTCTTT
CASSFHLDRGSEAFF
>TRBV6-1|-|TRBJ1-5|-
TGTGCCAGCAGTGTTCTGGGGGCGAGCAATCAGCCCCAGCATTTT
CASSVLGASNQPQHF
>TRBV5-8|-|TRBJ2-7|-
TGTGCCAGCAGCAGTGGACAGTCGCTAAACGAGCAGTACTTC
CASSSGQSLNEQYF
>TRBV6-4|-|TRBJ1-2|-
TGTGCCAGCAGTCCCACGGATGACTTAGGAGGCGGCTACACCTTC
CASSPTDDLGGGYTF
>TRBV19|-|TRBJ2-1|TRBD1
TGTGCCAGTGGCCGGGACAGGGGGCCGGCGGGAGTAAAGAATGAGCAGTTCTTC
CASGRDRGPAGVKNEQFF
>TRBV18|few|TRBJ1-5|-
TGTGCCAGCTCACCAGGGGATCAGCCCCAGCATTTT
CASSPGDQPQHF
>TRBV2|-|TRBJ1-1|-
TGTGCCAGCAGTGACCAAATCAATACTGAAGCTTTCTTT
CASSDQINTEAFF
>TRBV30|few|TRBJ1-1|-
TGTGCCTGGAGTGTAAATAACCCGACTGAAGCTTTCTTT
CAWSVNNPTEAFF
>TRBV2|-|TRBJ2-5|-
TGTGCCAGCAGTCTCCAAGAGACCCAGTACTTC
CASSLQETQYF
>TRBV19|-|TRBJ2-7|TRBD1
TGTGCCAGTAGTATCAACCCACAGGGGGCGCCCAACGAGCAGTACTTC
CASSINPQGAPNEQYF
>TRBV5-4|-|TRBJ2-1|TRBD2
TGTGCCAGCAGCTTAATCGGGGGGTCTTACAATGAGCAGTTCTTC
CASSLIGGSYNEQFF
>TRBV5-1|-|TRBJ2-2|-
TGCGCCAGCAGCTTGGAGCCTACCGGGGAGCTGTTTTTT
CASSLEPTGELFF
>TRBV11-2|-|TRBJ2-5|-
TGTGCCAGCAGCTTAGGTCAGAGCCAAGAGACCCAGTACTTC
CASSLGQSQETQYF
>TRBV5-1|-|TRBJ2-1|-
TGCGCCAGCAGCTTGGAGGGACCGAGCCACAATGAGCAGTTCTTC
CASSLEGPSHNEQFF
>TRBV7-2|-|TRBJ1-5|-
TGTGCCAGCAGCCTGACATCCGATCAGCCCCAGCATTTT
CASSLTSDQPQHF
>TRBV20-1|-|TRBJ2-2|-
TGCAGTGCCGCTGGCACCGGGGAGCTGTTTTTT
CSAAGTGELFF
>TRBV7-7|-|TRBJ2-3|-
TGTGCTAGCAGCTTAGGGGGAATGTATTTT
CASSLGGMYF
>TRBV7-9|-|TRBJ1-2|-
TGTGCCAGCAGCTTTATGCAGGGTGATGGCTACACCTTC
CASSFMQGDGYTF
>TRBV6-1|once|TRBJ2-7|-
TGTGCCAGCAGTGAGCGGCACTACGAGCAGTACTTC
CASSERHYEQYF
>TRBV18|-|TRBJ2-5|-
TGTGCCAGCTCACCACCGCCAGGGGCTGGCCAAGAGACCCAGTACTTC
CASSPPPGAGQETQYF
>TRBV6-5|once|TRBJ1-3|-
TGTGCCAGCAGTCGAGGACAGCGCTCTGGAAACACCATATATTTT
CASSRGQRSGNTIYF
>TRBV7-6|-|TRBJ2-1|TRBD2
TGTGCCAGCAGCCCTGCGGGGGGCTTACACAATGAGCAGTTCTTC
CASSPAGGLHNEQFF
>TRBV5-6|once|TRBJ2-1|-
TGTGCCAGCTCCCCTGACAGAAACACCTACAATGAGCAGTTCTTC
CASSPDRNTYNEQFF
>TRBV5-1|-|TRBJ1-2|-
TGCGCCAGCAGCTTGGCTGGCACGGATGGCTACACCTTC
CASSLAGTDGYTF
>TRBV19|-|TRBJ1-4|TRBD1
TGTGCCAGTAGCTGGACAGGACCTGCTACTAATGAAAAACTGTTTTTT
CASSWTGPATNEKLFF
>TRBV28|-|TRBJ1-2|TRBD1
TGTGCCAGCAGTGGACAGGGGTGGATTGGCTACACCTTC
CASSGQGWIGYTF
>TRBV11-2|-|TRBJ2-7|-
TGTGCCAGCAGCTTAGATGGGACGGGGGCCCACGAGCAGTACTTC
CASSLDGTGAHEQYF
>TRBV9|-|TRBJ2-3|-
TGTGCCAGCAGCACTACGGGACATTACTCCACAGATACGCAGTATTTT
CASSTTGHYSTDTQYF
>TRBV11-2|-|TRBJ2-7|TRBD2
TGTGCCAGCAGAAAACTAGCGGACCCCTACGAGCAGTACTTC
CASRKLADPYEQYF
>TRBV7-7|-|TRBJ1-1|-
TGTGCTAGCAGCGAACAGGAGAACACTGAAGCTTTCTTT
CASSEQENTEAFF
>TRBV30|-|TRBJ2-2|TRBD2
TGTGCCTGGTGCGGGAGCGCGAGGGACACCGGGGAGCTGTTTTTT
CAWCGSARDTGELFF
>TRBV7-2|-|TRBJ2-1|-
TGTGCCAGCAGCTTTGTATCCTACAATGAGCAGTTCTTC
CASSFVSYNEQFF
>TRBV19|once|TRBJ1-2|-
TGTGCCAGTAGACAGGGACTTAACTATGGCTACACCTTC
CASRQGLNYGYTF
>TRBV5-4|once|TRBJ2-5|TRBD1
TGTGCCAGCAGCCGGACAGGGTCTATCGAGACCCAGTACTTC
CASSRTGSIETQYF
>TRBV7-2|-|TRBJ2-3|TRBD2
TGTGCCAGCAGCCTCCAGCCGGGAGGAGGCACAGATACGCAGTATTTT
CASSLQPGGGTDTQYF
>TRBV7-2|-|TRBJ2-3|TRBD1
TGTGCCAGCAGCCACAGGGGGCGAGGAACAGATACGCAGTATTTT
CASSHRGRGTDTQYF
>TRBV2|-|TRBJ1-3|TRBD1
TGTGCCAGCAGTGGGCAGGGGGCCGGGACTGGAAACACCATATATTTT
CASSGQGAGTGNTIYF
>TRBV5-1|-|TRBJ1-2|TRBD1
TGCGCCAGCAGCTTCGGTTCAGGGGGGAACTATGGCTACACCTTC
CASSFGSGGNYGYTF
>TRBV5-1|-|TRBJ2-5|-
TGCGCCAGCAGCTTGGCCAGTCAAGAGACCCAGTACTTC
CASSLASQETQYF
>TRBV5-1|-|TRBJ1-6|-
TGCGCCAGCAGCTTGGAAATCCCGACCCCTAATTCACCCCTCCACTTT
CASSLEIPTPNSPLHF